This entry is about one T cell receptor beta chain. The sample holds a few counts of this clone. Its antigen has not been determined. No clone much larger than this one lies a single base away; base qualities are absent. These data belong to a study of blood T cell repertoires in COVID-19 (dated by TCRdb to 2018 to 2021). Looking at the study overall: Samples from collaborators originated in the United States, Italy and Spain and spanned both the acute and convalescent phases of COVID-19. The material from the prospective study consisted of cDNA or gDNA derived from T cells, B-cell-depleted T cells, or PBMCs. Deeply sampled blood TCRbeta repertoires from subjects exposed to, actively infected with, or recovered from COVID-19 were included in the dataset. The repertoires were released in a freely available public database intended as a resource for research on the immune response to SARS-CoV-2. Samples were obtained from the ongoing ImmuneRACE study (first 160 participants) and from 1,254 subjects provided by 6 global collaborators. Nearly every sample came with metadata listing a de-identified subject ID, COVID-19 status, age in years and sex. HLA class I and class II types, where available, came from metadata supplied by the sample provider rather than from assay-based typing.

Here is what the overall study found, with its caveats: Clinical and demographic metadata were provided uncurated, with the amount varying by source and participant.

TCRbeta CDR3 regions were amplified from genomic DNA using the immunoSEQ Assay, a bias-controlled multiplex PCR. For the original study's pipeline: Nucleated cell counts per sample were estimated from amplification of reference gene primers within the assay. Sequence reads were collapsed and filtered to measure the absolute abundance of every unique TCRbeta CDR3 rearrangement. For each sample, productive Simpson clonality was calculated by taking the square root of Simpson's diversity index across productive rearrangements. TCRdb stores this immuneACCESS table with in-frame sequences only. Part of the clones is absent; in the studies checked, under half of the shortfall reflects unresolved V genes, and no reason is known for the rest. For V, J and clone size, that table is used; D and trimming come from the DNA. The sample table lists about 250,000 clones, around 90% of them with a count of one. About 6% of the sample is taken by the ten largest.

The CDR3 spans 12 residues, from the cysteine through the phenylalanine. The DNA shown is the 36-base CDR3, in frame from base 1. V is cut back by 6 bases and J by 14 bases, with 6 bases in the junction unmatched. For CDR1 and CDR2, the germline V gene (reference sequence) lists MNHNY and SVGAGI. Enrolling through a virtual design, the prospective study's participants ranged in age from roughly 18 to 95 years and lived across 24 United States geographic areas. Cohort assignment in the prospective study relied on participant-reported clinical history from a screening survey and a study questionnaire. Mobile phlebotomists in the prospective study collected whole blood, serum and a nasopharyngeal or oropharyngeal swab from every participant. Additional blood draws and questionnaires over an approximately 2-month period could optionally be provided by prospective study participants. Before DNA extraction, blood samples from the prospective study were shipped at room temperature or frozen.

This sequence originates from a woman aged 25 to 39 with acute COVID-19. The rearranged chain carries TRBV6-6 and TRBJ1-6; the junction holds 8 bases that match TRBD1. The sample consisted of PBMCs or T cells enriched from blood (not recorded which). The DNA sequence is TGTGCCAGCAGCCAACAGGACAGGGCCCTCCACTTT. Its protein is CASSQQDRALHF.